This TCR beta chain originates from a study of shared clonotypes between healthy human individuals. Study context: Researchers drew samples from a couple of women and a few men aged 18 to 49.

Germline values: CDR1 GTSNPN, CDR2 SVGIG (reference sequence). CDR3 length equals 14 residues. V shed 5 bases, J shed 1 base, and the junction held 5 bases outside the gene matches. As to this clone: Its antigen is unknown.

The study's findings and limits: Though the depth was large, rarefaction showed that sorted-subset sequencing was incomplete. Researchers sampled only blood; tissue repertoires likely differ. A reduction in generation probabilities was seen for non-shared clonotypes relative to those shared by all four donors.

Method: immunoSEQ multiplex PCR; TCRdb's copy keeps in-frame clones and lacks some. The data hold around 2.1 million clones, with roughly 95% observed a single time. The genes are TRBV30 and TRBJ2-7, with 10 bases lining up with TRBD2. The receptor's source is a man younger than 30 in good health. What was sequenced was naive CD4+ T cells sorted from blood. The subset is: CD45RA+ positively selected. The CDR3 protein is CAWSELAGSYEQYF. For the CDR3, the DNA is TGTGCCTGGTCCGAACTAGCGGGATCCTACGAGCAGTACTTC.